The 4 T cell receptor beta chains below come from one sample, sequenced in a study of blood T cell repertoires in COVID-19. The assay was immunoSEQ multiplex PCR, and TCRdb's table has in-frame clones only and misses some. The sample consists of 95,000 to 100,000 clones, approximately 81% of them appearing once. The sample consisted of peripheral blood. The receptors originated from a woman aged 70 to 79 with active or convalescent COVID-19.

The V call is TRBV18, the J call TRBJ2-3; TRBD2 agrees at 12 bases. With V trimmed by 2 bases and J by 6 bases, 9 bases remained unmatched. CDR3 length equals 17 residues. Germline CDR1 KGHSH, CDR2 LQKENI. Here the CDR3 reads CASSPGLAGLYSDTQYF. In DNA, the CDR3 is TGTGCCAGCTCACCAGGACTAGCGGGGTTGTATTCGGATACGCAGTATTTT.

V usage is TRBV2 and J usage is TRBJ1-1; D ambiguous. CDR3 length equals 11 residues. Germline loops: CDR1 SNHLY, CDR2 FYNNEI. V was shortened by 5 bases and J by 7 bases, with 8 bases between the two germline ends. Written as DNA, the CDR3 is TGTGCCAGCAGTCAACAAGATGAAGCTTTCTTT. It translates to CASSQQDEAFF.

This chain uses TRBV4-1 with TRBJ1-1, with D uncertain. The V gene lost 1 base and the J gene lost 0 bases, with 18 bases spanning the gap. The CDR3 loop spans 18 amino acids. CDR1 is MGHRA and CDR2 is YSYEKL in the germline V gene. The CDR3 region is CASSQVLPGFRMNTEAFF. The CDR3 DNA sequence: TGCGCCAGCAGCCAAGTCCTCCCCGGGTTTCGAATGAACACTGAAGCTTTCTTT.

The V gene is TRBV24-1, the J gene TRBJ2-5, with 7 positions matching TRBD2. The germline CDR1 and CDR2 sequences are KGHDR and SFDVKD. CDR3 size: 16 residues. V was clipped by 3 bases and J by 5 bases; unmatched bases: 11. The CDR3 sequence is CATSDGGRAYVETQYF. Written as DNA, the CDR3 is TGTGCCACCAGTGATGGGGGGAGGGCGTACGTGGAGACCCAGTACTTC.